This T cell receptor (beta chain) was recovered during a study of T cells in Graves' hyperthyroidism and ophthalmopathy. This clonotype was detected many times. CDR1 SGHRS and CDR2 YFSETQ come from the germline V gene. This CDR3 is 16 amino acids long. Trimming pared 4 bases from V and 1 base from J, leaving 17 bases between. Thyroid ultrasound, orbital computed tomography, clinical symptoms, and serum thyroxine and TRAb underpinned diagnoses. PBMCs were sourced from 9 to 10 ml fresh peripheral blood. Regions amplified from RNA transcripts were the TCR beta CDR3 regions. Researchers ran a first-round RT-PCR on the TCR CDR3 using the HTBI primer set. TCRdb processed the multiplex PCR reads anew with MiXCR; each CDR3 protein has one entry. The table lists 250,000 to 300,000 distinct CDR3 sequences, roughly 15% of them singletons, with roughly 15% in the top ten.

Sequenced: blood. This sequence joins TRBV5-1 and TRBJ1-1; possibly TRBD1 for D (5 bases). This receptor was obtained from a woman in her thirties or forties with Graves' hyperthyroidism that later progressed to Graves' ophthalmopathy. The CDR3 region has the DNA TGCGCCAGCAGCGCGGGCCCCGGCAGGGCGAACACTGAAGCTTTCTTT. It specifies CASSAGPGRANTEAFF.